This T cell receptor beta chain comes out of a study of spatial heterogeneity in lung cancer (dated by TCRdb to between 2018 and 2021). In the study overall: Beta-chain transcripts were consistently detected in greater numbers than alpha-chain transcripts, which likely reflected higher beta-chain transcript abundance. In tumor regions, TCR transcript counts showed a strong correlation with a T cell transcriptional module score derived from matched bulk RNA-seq. In non-small cell lung cancer, the study made a quantitative comparison of TCR alpha and beta repertoires among multiple tumor regions, matched nontumor lung and blood. Nonsynonymous mutation counts, determined by whole-exome sequencing of tumor tissue, were related to TCR repertoire features. At surgery, both alpha and beta chains were TCR-sequenced in approximately 210 tumor regions, approximately 64 matched nontumor lung samples and some 56 PBMC samples. In the raw uncorrected reads, each unique combination of TCR and UMI appeared on average more than ten times.

Preparation of the library involved 5' RACE. Reads for this sample came from a NextSeq 500. To allow correction of PCR and sequencing errors, the TCR library protocol tagged every TCR cDNA molecule with a unique molecular identifier. On the study's bioinformatics: Decombinator tools were used for TCR identification, UMI-based error correction and CDR3 extraction. TCRs above a frequency of 2 per 1,000, corresponding to the top 1% of the tumor frequency distribution, were defined as expanded. Expanded tumor TCRs statistically deemed absent (corrected P<0.05) from at least one tumor region were classed as regional, and all other expanded tumor TCRs were classed as ubiquitous. Renyi diversity was calculated using the R vegan package after each repertoire was subsampled 100 times to 5,000 TCRs. CDR3 similarity networks were constructed using string-kernel similarity of amino acid triplets, with links drawn between CDR3s whose pairwise similarity was above 0.82. TCRdb's own reprocessing of the public reads used fastp at Q25 and MiXCR and kept productive beta chains. Duplicate CDR3 protein sequences are folded into a single record with the most common DNA and genes. TCRdb, not the original authors, processed these V and J calls. The sample profile shows about 7,000 distinct CDR3 sequences; about an eighth of them were found once. Of the sample, 7.5% to 10% is held by the ten largest clones.

The sample's time point label, decoded: sample taken at primary tumor resection. Donors were over 60 patients with early-stage, untreated non-small cell lung cancer from the lung TRACERx cohort. TCR sequencing used whole RNA extracted from tumor and nontumor lung tissue, or from cryopreserved PBMC samples, without cell sorting. Only patients with enough RNA available from two or more tumor regions were chosen for TCR sequencing. Before being selected, tumor and adjacent nontumor lung specimens were reviewed by a lung pathologist. V is pruned by 3 bases and J by 4 bases, leaving 4 bases of the junction without a gene match. The CDR1 and CDR2 encoded by the germline V gene are SGHDT and YYEEEE. The CDR3 runs 15 amino acids, cysteine and phenylalanine included. This entry keeps only the CDR3 DNA: 45 bases, framed from base 1. This clonotype was counted at least ten times. No antigen is known for it. Qualities for individual bases were not recorded, and no much larger clone is one base off.

Here is what the overall study found, with its caveats: TCR-seq was estimated to cover only roughly 7% of tumor T cells for alpha chains and about 13% for beta chains. The tumor nonsynonymous mutation count correlated with the number of expanded alpha and beta TCRs within the tumor. Additional single-cell paired TCR alpha and beta sequencing was considered necessary to confirm, at a functional level, the hypothesis that regional TCRs recognize regional mutations. The count of ubiquitous expanded TCRs correlated with the count of ubiquitous nonsynonymous mutations, and the count of regional expanded TCRs correlated with the count of regional nonsynonymous mutations.

This TCR came from a male donor with early-stage non-small cell lung cancer. The chain joins TRBV5-6 to TRBJ1-4; the junction holds 9 bases that match TRBD1. Sequenced material: lung tumor tissue, taken at surgery. The bases read TGTGCCAGCAGCTCCTACAGGGGGCGTAATGAAAAACTGTTTTTT. It translates to CASSSYRGRNEKLFF.